These T cell receptor beta chains were read from a single sample in a study of CD8+ T cells in alopecia areata. Sequenced by immunoSEQ multiplex PCR; TCRdb stores in-frame clones only, minus some. The table lists some 180,000 clones, about 53% of them singletons. Sequencing used CD8+ T cells sorted from blood, obtained at week 24, from a patient treated with tofacitinib. The receptors come from a human donor with alopecia areata. Both conserved end residues are part of each CDR3. D genes are given only for firm matches. Clone size is stated in some rows and not others, as once, few, many or a class when expanded.

CDR3nt,CDR3aa,v_gene,d_gene,abundance,j_gene
TGTGCCTGGAGGAAGGGTAGTGGGGATGAAGCTTTCTTT,CAWRKGSGDEAFF,TRBV30,NA,once,TRBJ1-1
TGCGCCAGCAGCAACCGACTGGCCGGGACGGCTAGCACAGATACGCAGTATTTT,CASSNRLAGTASTDTQYF,TRBV5-1,NA,few,TRBJ2-3
TGTGCCATCAGTGCAACGGGACAGGGTATCTCTGGGGCCAACGTCCTGACTTTC,CAISATGQGISGANVLTF,TRBV10-3,TRBD1,NA,TRBJ2-6
TGTGCCAGCAGAACAGGGTACATGACAGATACGCAGTATTTT,CASRTGYMTDTQYF,TRBV27,NA,few,TRBJ2-3
TGTGCCATCGATGGGGGCCTCGGTCAGCCCCAGCATTTT,CAIDGGLGQPQHF,TRBV19,NA,NA,TRBJ1-5
TGTGCCTGGAGTCCAGGGGCAGGGACCGAGCAGTACTTC,CAWSPGAGTEQYF,TRBV30,NA,few,TRBJ2-7
TGTGCCAGTACCGAATCTATGAATCGGGAGCTGTTTTTT,CASTESMNRELFF,TRBV19,NA,NA,TRBJ2-2
TGCAGCGTTGTAAGAGAGAACACTGAAGCTTTCTTT,CSVVRENTEAFF,TRBV29-1,NA,NA,TRBJ1-1
TGTGCCAGCAGTTACGCTGCATCCTACGAGCAGTACTTC,CASSYAASYEQYF,TRBV6-5,NA,NA,TRBJ2-7
TGTGCCAGCAGCCCCCGAGGGGAGACTGAAGCTTTCTTT,CASSPRGETEAFF,TRBV13,NA,NA,TRBJ1-1
TGTGCCTGGAGTTCCGGAGGTGGAGAAAAACTGTTTTTT,CAWSSGGGEKLFF,TRBV30,NA,NA,TRBJ1-4
TGTGCCAGCAGCTTAGTTGTGGGGGACAATGAGCAGTTCTTC,CASSLVVGDNEQFF,TRBV7-2,NA,NA,TRBJ2-1
TGTGCCTGGCAACAGGGGGCCGGGGAGCTGTTTTTT,CAWQQGAGELFF,TRBV30,TRBD1,few,TRBJ2-2
TGTGCCAGCAGCGTAGTCAACAGACGAAACGAGCAGTACTTC,CASSVVNRRNEQYF,TRBV9,NA,few,TRBJ2-7
TGCGCCAGCAGCCAAGATTCCGAGGGGCTGAACTTCTATGGCTACACCTTC,CASSQDSEGLNFYGYTF,TRBV4-3,NA,few,TRBJ1-2
TGTGCCTGGGAACGGCGCAGGGCTGGCTACACCTTC,CAWERRRAGYTF,TRBV30,NA,NA,TRBJ1-2
TGTGCCAGCAGCTTAGAGCTTAATTCACCCCTCCACTTT,CASSLELNSPLHF,TRBV11-2,NA,NA,TRBJ1-6
TGTGCCAGCAGCTCCCGAGACCGTGCCGGTTCACCCCTCCACTTT,CASSSRDRAGSPLHF,TRBV7-8,NA,NA,TRBJ1-6
TGTGCCAGCAGCGGAATATCCGAAGCTTTCTTT,CASSGISEAFF,TRBV6-6,NA,NA,TRBJ1-1
TGTGCCAGCTCTGGAGGGGACTACGAGCAGTACTTC,CASSGGDYEQYF,TRBV18,NA,NA,TRBJ2-7
TGCGCCAGCAGCTTGGTAGCGGGGGGCCTAGGGGAGCAGTTCTTC,CASSLVAGGLGEQFF,TRBV5-1,TRBD2,few,TRBJ2-1
TGTGCCAGCACCCCGGGCTTTCTTAGTATGGACGAGCAGTACTTC,CASTPGFLSMDEQYF,TRBV7-9,NA,NA,TRBJ2-7
TGTGCCAGCAGTCCCCAGGGTGACACTGAAGCTTTCTTT,CASSPQGDTEAFF,TRBV6-5,NA,NA,TRBJ1-1
TGTGCCAGCGGGACTAGCGGGAACACCGGGGAGCTGTTTTTT,CASGTSGNTGELFF,TRBV7-3,TRBD2,NA,TRBJ2-2
TGTGCCACCAGCAGAGATGGGCGGAACAGTGAGCAGTACTTC,CATSRDGRNSEQYF,TRBV15,NA,NA,TRBJ2-7
TGCAGCGTTGAAGAGGGGGGCTACACCTTC,CSVEEGGYTF,TRBV29-1,NA,few,TRBJ1-2
TGTGCCAGTAGGGTCAGTAGCAATCAGCCCCAGCATTTT,CASRVSSNQPQHF,TRBV19,NA,few,TRBJ1-5
TGCGCCAGCAGCGCGGAGGGGGGGGCCCCTGAGCTGTTTTTT,CASSAEGGAPELFF,TRBV4-3,NA,NA,TRBJ2-2
TGTGCCAGCAGCTCGCCCGGCTCCTACAATGAGCAGTTCTTC,CASSSPGSYNEQFF,TRBV13,NA,NA,TRBJ2-1
TGTGCCAGCAGACTAGGACAGGGGACGGGAGCTTTCTTT,CASRLGQGTGAFF,TRBV7-2,TRBD1,few,TRBJ1-1
TGTGCCAGCAGCGAAGGGGGGGATGGCTACACCTTC,CASSEGGDGYTF,TRBV7-9,NA,NA,TRBJ1-2
TGTGCCAGCAGCACCGGGGCCTATGGCTACACCTTC,CASSTGAYGYTF,TRBV7-9,NA,few,TRBJ1-2
TGCGCCAGCCGTATCCCTGGGGACTACGAGCAGTACTTC,CASRIPGDYEQYF,TRBV5-1,NA,NA,TRBJ2-7
TGCGCCAGCGGATTTAGCTGGGACAGGCAAGGCACAGATACGCAGTATTTT,CASGFSWDRQGTDTQYF,TRBV5-1,TRBD1,NA,TRBJ2-3
TGTGCCACCAGCAGCCCCGTTCATGAGCAGTTCTTC,CATSSPVHEQFF,TRBV15,NA,few,TRBJ2-1